This is a list of T cell receptor beta chains from one sample in a study of HIV-infected patients and healthy controls. Each CDR3 protein is one row after TCRdb ran MiXCR on the 5' RACE reads. The table lists over 55,000 distinct CDR3 sequences, approximately 16% of them singletons. The material sequenced was CD4+ T cells from blood. These TCRs come from a human donor in good health. CDR3s include the opening cysteine and the closing phenylalanine or tryptophan. Each record gives: V gene, clone size, J gene, D gene, CDR3 DNA, CDR3 protein. The D gene is left open where the match is weak. Not all rows give a size; the values are once, few, many and, for expanded clones, a class.

v_call: TRBV7-9; clone_size: -; j_call: TRBJ1-4; d_call: TRBD1; cdr3_nt: TGTGCCAGCACCAAACAGGGGGCAGCTAATGAAAAACTGTTTTTT; cdr3_aa: CASTKQGAANEKLFF
v_call: TRBV9; clone_size: few; j_call: TRBJ2-7; d_call: -; cdr3_nt: TGTGCCAGCAGCGTAGCCGAGGGAACCTACGAGCAGTACTTC; cdr3_aa: CASSVAEGTYEQYF
v_call: TRBV11-2; clone_size: once; j_call: TRBJ2-7; d_call: TRBD1; cdr3_nt: TGTGCCAGCAGCCCGAGAAAAATAACAGGGGGAGGCTACGAGCAGTACTTC; cdr3_aa: CASSPRKITGGGYEQYF
v_call: TRBV6-2/TRBV6-3; clone_size: -; j_call: TRBJ2-7; d_call: TRBD1; cdr3_nt: TGTGCCAGCCAGACAGGGCAGGGGGAGCAGTACTTC; cdr3_aa: CASQTGQGEQYF
v_call: TRBV20-1; clone_size: few; j_call: TRBJ2-3; d_call: -; cdr3_nt: TGCAGTGCTAGTCCACGGGGCGCGAGGGCAGATACGCAGTATTTT; cdr3_aa: CSASPRGARADTQYF
v_call: TRBV6-6; clone_size: -; j_call: TRBJ2-5; d_call: TRBD2; cdr3_nt: TGTGCCAGCAGTTACGACGCTACTCGGGCGGGAGGGACCCAGTACTTC; cdr3_aa: CASSYDATRAGGTQYF
v_call: TRBV7-9; clone_size: -; j_call: TRBJ2-5; d_call: TRBD1; cdr3_nt: TGTGCCAGCAGCCGGGGACAGTACCAAGAGACCCAGTACTTC; cdr3_aa: CASSRGQYQETQYF
v_call: TRBV21-1; clone_size: many; j_call: TRBJ2-4; d_call: -; cdr3_nt: TGTGCCAGCAGCAAAGGCCTCAAAACCATAGCCAAAAACATTCAGTACTTC; cdr3_aa: CASSKGLKTIAKNIQYF
v_call: TRBV6-2/TRBV6-3; clone_size: -; j_call: TRBJ1-5; d_call: -; cdr3_nt: TGTGCCAGCAGTCGTCCAGGGCAGTACAATCAGCCCCAGCATTTT; cdr3_aa: CASSRPGQYNQPQHF
v_call: TRBV7-2; clone_size: -; j_call: TRBJ2-5; d_call: -; cdr3_nt: TGTGCCAGCAGCCCGGCCGTTGGGCGGCAAGAGACCCAGTACTTC; cdr3_aa: CASSPAVGRQETQYF
v_call: TRBV11-2; clone_size: -; j_call: TRBJ2-3; d_call: -; cdr3_nt: TGTGCCAGCAGCTTAAGGGGGGCCCTCACAGATACGCAGTATTTT; cdr3_aa: CASSLRGALTDTQYF
v_call: TRBV5-5; clone_size: -; j_call: TRBJ2-1; d_call: TRBD1; cdr3_nt: TGTGCCAGCAGCTCACGTTACAGGGGTGGGTCCTACAATGAGCAGTTCTTC; cdr3_aa: CASSSRYRGGSYNEQFF
v_call: TRBV20-1; clone_size: -; j_call: TRBJ1-4; d_call: -; cdr3_nt: TGCAGTGCTAGAGATATGGGCAGGAGAGATGAAAAACTGTTTTTT; cdr3_aa: CSARDMGRRDEKLFF
v_call: TRBV20-1; clone_size: many; j_call: TRBJ1-5; d_call: -; cdr3_nt: TGCAGTGCTAAAAGGGTTAGACAGCCCCAGCATTTT; cdr3_aa: CSAKRVRQPQHF
v_call: TRBV6-2/TRBV6-3; clone_size: -; j_call: TRBJ1-1; d_call: -; cdr3_nt: TGTGCCAGCAGTTACGGACAGTCGAACACTGAAGCTTTCTTT; cdr3_aa: CASSYGQSNTEAFF
v_call: TRBV3-1; clone_size: -; j_call: TRBJ1-2; d_call: -; cdr3_nt: TGTGCCAGCAGCACCCCGGGGCGAGAGGGCTACACCTTC; cdr3_aa: CASSTPGREGYTF
v_call: TRBV5-1; clone_size: many; j_call: TRBJ1-1; d_call: -; cdr3_nt: TGCGCCAGCAGGGTTAATAGCGCTGAAGCTTTCTTT; cdr3_aa: CASRVNSAEAFF
v_call: TRBV7-6; clone_size: -; j_call: TRBJ1-1; d_call: -; cdr3_nt: TGTGCCAGCAGCTTAGCCGCGGTAGGGAATTCTGAAGCTTTCTTT; cdr3_aa: CASSLAAVGNSEAFF
v_call: TRBV21-1; clone_size: many; j_call: TRBJ2-7; d_call: -; cdr3_nt: TGTGCCAGCAGCAAAAGATCGGGGGCGTACGAGCAGTACTTC; cdr3_aa: CASSKRSGAYEQYF
v_call: TRBV2; clone_size: -; j_call: TRBJ2-1; d_call: TRBD2; cdr3_nt: TGTGCCAGCAGTGAAGGGCTAGCGGGAGGGCTGGAAGAGCAGTTCTTC; cdr3_aa: CASSEGLAGGLEEQFF
v_call: TRBV5-5; clone_size: -; j_call: TRBJ1-5; d_call: -; cdr3_nt: TGTGCCAGCAGCTCCGCAGGTTGGGACAATCAGCCCCAGCATTTT; cdr3_aa: CASSSAGWDNQPQHF
v_call: TRBV4-2; clone_size: -; j_call: TRBJ2-1; d_call: -; cdr3_nt: TGTGCCAGCAGCCCAAGCCAGGGGGAGGCCAATGAGCAGTTCTTC; cdr3_aa: CASSPSQGEANEQFF
v_call: TRBV7-2; clone_size: -; j_call: TRBJ1-4; d_call: -; cdr3_nt: TGTGCCAGCAGCACAGGACGGGATAATGAAAAACTGTTTTTT; cdr3_aa: CASSTGRDNEKLFF
v_call: TRBV5-1; clone_size: few; j_call: TRBJ1-1; d_call: -; cdr3_nt: TGCGCCAGTCTAGGGGGGGACGCGGGCACTGAAGCTTTCTTT; cdr3_aa: CASLGGDAGTEAFF
v_call: TRBV20-1; clone_size: once; j_call: TRBJ1-3; d_call: -; cdr3_nt: TGCAGTGCTAGAGCTTTTAGGGAGAACACCATATATTTT; cdr3_aa: CSARAFRENTIYF
v_call: TRBV11-2; clone_size: medium-sized; j_call: TRBJ1-1; d_call: -; cdr3_nt: TGTGCCAGCAGCCCGAGAACAGGGTTGAACACTGAAGCTTTCTTT; cdr3_aa: CASSPRTGLNTEAFF
v_call: TRBV4-2; clone_size: few; j_call: TRBJ1-1; d_call: TRBD1; cdr3_nt: TGTGCCAGCAGTCCGGGACAGGGGGCAAGGAGGACTGAAGCTTTCTTT; cdr3_aa: CASSPGQGARRTEAFF
v_call: TRBV5-1; clone_size: -; j_call: TRBJ2-3; d_call: TRBD2; cdr3_nt: TGCGCCAGCAGCTTGGGTTCGTTAGCGGGAGAAACGCAGTATTTT; cdr3_aa: CASSLGSLAGETQYF
v_call: TRBV28; clone_size: many; j_call: TRBJ2-3; d_call: TRBD1; cdr3_nt: TGTGCCAGCAGCCTCCTTAGGCAGGGGGCGTTCGATACGCAGTATTTT; cdr3_aa: CASSLLRQGAFDTQYF
v_call: TRBV7-9; clone_size: few; j_call: TRBJ1-4; d_call: -; cdr3_nt: TGTGCCAGCGGATCCCCCCGGGCGGCTCCAACTAATGAAAAACTGTTTTTT; cdr3_aa: CASGSPRAAPTNEKLFF
v_call: TRBV12-3/TRBV12-4; clone_size: many; j_call: TRBJ1-3; d_call: -; cdr3_nt: TGTGCCAGCAGTTTCGGCGGCGCGGGAAACACCATATATTTT; cdr3_aa: CASSFGGAGNTIYF
v_call: TRBV18; clone_size: few; j_call: TRBJ1-4; d_call: TRBD1; cdr3_nt: TGTGCCAGCTCACCCGGGACAGTTGCAACTAATGAAAAACTGTTTTTT; cdr3_aa: CASSPGTVATNEKLFF
v_call: TRBV29-1; clone_size: few; j_call: TRBJ1-1; d_call: TRBD1; cdr3_nt: TGCAGCGCGAGGACAGGGCTCAACACTGAAGCTTTCTTT; cdr3_aa: CSARTGLNTEAFF
v_call: TRBV19; clone_size: many; j_call: TRBJ2-5; d_call: TRBD2; cdr3_nt: TGTGCCAGTATGGGGACTAGCGCGACGAGGGAGACCCAGTACTTC; cdr3_aa: CASMGTSATRETQYF
v_call: TRBV10-3; clone_size: many; j_call: TRBJ2-1; d_call: -; cdr3_nt: TGTGCCATCAGTGCCCAAAATGAGCAGTTCTTC; cdr3_aa: CAISAQNEQFF
v_call: TRBV11-2; clone_size: few; j_call: TRBJ1-3; d_call: -; cdr3_nt: TGTGCCAGCAAGGGGCAGGGAAGGTCTGGAAACACCATATATTTT; cdr3_aa: CASKGQGRSGNTIYF
v_call: TRBV6-2/TRBV6-3; clone_size: -; j_call: TRBJ2-1; d_call: TRBD2; cdr3_nt: TGTGCCAGCACCCCGCGGGAGGGCCGTGGGCAGTTCTTC; cdr3_aa: CASTPREGRGQFF
v_call: TRBV7-8; clone_size: many; j_call: TRBJ2-1; d_call: TRBD2; cdr3_nt: TGTGCCAGCAGCTCGTACGGGACTAGCGGATCCAATGAGCAGTTCTTC; cdr3_aa: CASSSYGTSGSNEQFF
v_call: TRBV6-6; clone_size: few; j_call: TRBJ2-1; d_call: TRBD2; cdr3_nt: TGTGCCAGCAGTTACCCGAAGGCGGGAGTGGGTATTCCTGAGCAGTTCTTC; cdr3_aa: CASSYPKAGVGIPEQFF
v_call: TRBV29-1; clone_size: few; j_call: TRBJ1-4; d_call: -; cdr3_nt: TGCAGCGTTGAAGGGGGTACAGGGAATGAAAAACTGTTTTTT; cdr3_aa: CSVEGGTGNEKLFF
v_call: TRBV20-1; clone_size: few; j_call: TRBJ1-5; d_call: -; cdr3_nt: TGCAGTGCTAGAGAGGGGGCTCGGGGGCCCCAGCATTTT; cdr3_aa: CSAREGARGPQHF
v_call: TRBV7-9; clone_size: -; j_call: TRBJ2-1; d_call: -; cdr3_nt: TGTGCCAGCAGCCCGAGGGAGGCGACTAACAATGAGCAGTTCTTC; cdr3_aa: CASSPREATNNEQFF
v_call: TRBV5-5; clone_size: many; j_call: TRBJ1-2; d_call: -; cdr3_nt: TGTGCCAGCAGCTACAGGGAGGCTTATGGCTACACCTTC; cdr3_aa: CASSYREAYGYTF
v_call: TRBV7-3; clone_size: -; j_call: TRBJ2-1; d_call: TRBD2; cdr3_nt: TGTGCCAGCAGCTTAGAACTAGCCGGGGGGAATGAGCAGTTCTTC; cdr3_aa: CASSLELAGGNEQFF
v_call: TRBV6-5; clone_size: many; j_call: TRBJ1-5; d_call: TRBD1; cdr3_nt: TGTGCCAGCAGGAGACAGGGGGTTAGCAATCAGCCCCAGCATTTT; cdr3_aa: CASRRQGVSNQPQHF
v_call: TRBV4-2; clone_size: -; j_call: TRBJ2-5; d_call: -; cdr3_nt: TGTGCCAGCAGCCAAGATCCACGGGGGTTTCAAGAGACCCAGTACTTC; cdr3_aa: CASSQDPRGFQETQYF
v_call: TRBV15; clone_size: -; j_call: TRBJ2-6; d_call: -; cdr3_nt: TGTGCCACCAGCAGAAAAACAGGTTCTGGGGCCAACGTCCTGACTTTC; cdr3_aa: CATSRKTGSGANVLTF
v_call: TRBV29-1; clone_size: -; j_call: TRBJ2-1; d_call: -; cdr3_nt: TGCAGCGTTGTACGGTACAGAGTCTACAATGAGCAGTTCTTC; cdr3_aa: CSVVRYRVYNEQFF
v_call: TRBV12-3/TRBV12-4; clone_size: -; j_call: TRBJ2-4; d_call: -; cdr3_nt: TGTGCCAGCAGTTTGTTAAATATTCAGTACTTC; cdr3_aa: CASSLLNIQYF
v_call: TRBV29-1; clone_size: -; j_call: TRBJ1-1; d_call: -; cdr3_nt: TGCAGCGTTGAAGGTGGACTAAACACTGAAGCTTTCTTT; cdr3_aa: CSVEGGLNTEAFF
v_call: TRBV6-1; clone_size: few; j_call: TRBJ2-5; d_call: TRBD2; cdr3_nt: TGTGCCACCTACTATTCACGGACTAGCGGGATACTCTGGGAGACCCAGTACTTC; cdr3_aa: CATYYSRTSGILWETQYF
v_call: TRBV7-8; clone_size: -; j_call: TRBJ1-1; d_call: -; cdr3_nt: TGTGCCAGCAGCTCAAGAGCCAAGCGGACCCAGAACACTGAAGCTTTCTTT; cdr3_aa: CASSSRAKRTQNTEAFF
v_call: TRBV9; clone_size: many; j_call: TRBJ2-3; d_call: -; cdr3_nt: TGTGCCAGCACCGGGGACAACACAGATACGCAGTATTTT; cdr3_aa: CASTGDNTDTQYF
v_call: TRBV5-6; clone_size: few; j_call: TRBJ2-1; d_call: -; cdr3_nt: TGTGCCAGCATCCTGAGACATCGGTACAATGAGCAGTTCTTC; cdr3_aa: CASILRHRYNEQFF
v_call: TRBV19; clone_size: few; j_call: TRBJ2-3; d_call: -; cdr3_nt: TGTGCCAGTAGTAATGGACAGACGACTAGCACAGATACGCAGTATTTT; cdr3_aa: CASSNGQTTSTDTQYF
v_call: TRBV20-1; clone_size: -; j_call: TRBJ2-6; d_call: -; cdr3_nt: TGCAGTGCAGAGGGTTCTAACTCTGGGGCCAACGTCCTGACTTTC; cdr3_aa: CSAEGSNSGANVLTF
v_call: TRBV20-1; clone_size: -; j_call: TRBJ2-7; d_call: TRBD1; cdr3_nt: TGCAGTGCTGTTGGACAGGGGGTTTCCGAGCAGTACTTC; cdr3_aa: CSAVGQGVSEQYF
v_call: TRBV12-3/TRBV12-4; clone_size: -; j_call: TRBJ2-7; d_call: -; cdr3_nt: TGTGCCAGCAGCCCTGACAGGCCCTACGAGCAGTACTTC; cdr3_aa: CASSPDRPYEQYF
v_call: TRBV20-1; clone_size: many; j_call: TRBJ2-3; d_call: -; cdr3_nt: TGCAGTGCCCCACCGTGGCCGGGCACAGATACGCAGTATTTT; cdr3_aa: CSAPPWPGTDTQYF
v_call: TRBV12-3/TRBV12-4; clone_size: -; j_call: TRBJ2-5; d_call: -; cdr3_nt: TGTGCCAGCAGTCGGCAATATTCGTACCAAGAGACCCAGTACTTC; cdr3_aa: CASSRQYSYQETQYF